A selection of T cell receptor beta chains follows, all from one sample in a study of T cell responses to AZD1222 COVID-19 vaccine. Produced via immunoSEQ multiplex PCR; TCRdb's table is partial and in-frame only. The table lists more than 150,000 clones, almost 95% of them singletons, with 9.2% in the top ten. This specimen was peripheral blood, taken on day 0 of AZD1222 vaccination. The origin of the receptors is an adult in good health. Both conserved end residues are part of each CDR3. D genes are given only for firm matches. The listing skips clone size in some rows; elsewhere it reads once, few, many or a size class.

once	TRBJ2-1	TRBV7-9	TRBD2	TGTGCCAGCAGCTTATACCGGGGGGGTTACAATGAGCAGTTCTTC	CASSLYRGGYNEQFF
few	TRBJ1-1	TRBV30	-	TGTGCCTGGAGTGAGGGCCCGCGAGCTTTCTTT	CAWSEGPRAFF
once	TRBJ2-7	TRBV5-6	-	TGTGCCAGCAGCGGCGGGACTCTGGGGAACTACGAGCAGTACTTC	CASSGGTLGNYEQYF
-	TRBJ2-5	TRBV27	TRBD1	TGTGCCAGCAGTGGCCAGGGGGCTTTTGAGACCCAGTACTTC	CASSGQGAFETQYF
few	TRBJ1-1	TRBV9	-	TGTGCCAGCAGCGTAGCAGGGCAGAGCGCCGCTGAAGCTTTCTTT	CASSVAGQSAAEAFF
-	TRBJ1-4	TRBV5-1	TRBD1	TGCGCCAGCAGCTTAACAGGGGTTCAAACTAATGAAAAACTGTTTTTT	CASSLTGVQTNEKLFF
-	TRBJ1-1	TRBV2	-	TGTGCCAGCAAGGGCGCAGATGGGGACACTGAAGCTTTCTTT	CASKGADGDTEAFF
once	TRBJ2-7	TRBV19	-	TGTGCCAGTAGTATAGAGGGGGGAGCCCCCTACGAGCAGTACTTC	CASSIEGGAPYEQYF
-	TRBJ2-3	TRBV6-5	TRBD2	TGTGCCAGCAGTTACCCCGGCGGGGGGGATACGCAGTATTTT	CASSYPGGGDTQYF
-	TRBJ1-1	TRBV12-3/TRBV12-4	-	TGTGCCAGCAGTTTCGTGAACACTGAAGCTTTCTTT	CASSFVNTEAFF
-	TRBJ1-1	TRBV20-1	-	TGCAGTGCTAGTGGCAGCTATGAAGCTTTCTTT	CSASGSYEAFF
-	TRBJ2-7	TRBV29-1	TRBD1	TGCAGCGTTGGACAGGGCAACGAGCAGTACTTC	CSVGQGNEQYF
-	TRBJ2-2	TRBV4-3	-	TGCGCCAGCAGCCAAGATGCCACCGAGGAGCTGTTTTTT	CASSQDATEELFF
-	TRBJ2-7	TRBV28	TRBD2	TGTGCCAGCAGTCCCTCCGGACTAGCGGGAGATGGCGAGCAGTACTTC	CASSPSGLAGDGEQYF
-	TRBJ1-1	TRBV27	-	TGTGCCAGCAGCCCAACTGAAGGGCAAGGTTATCCCACTGAAGCTTTCTTT	CASSPTEGQGYPTEAFF
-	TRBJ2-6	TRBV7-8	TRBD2	TGTGCCAGCAGACCGTGGACTAGCGGCCTAATCTCTGGGGCCAACGTCCTGACTTTC	CASRPWTSGLISGANVLTF